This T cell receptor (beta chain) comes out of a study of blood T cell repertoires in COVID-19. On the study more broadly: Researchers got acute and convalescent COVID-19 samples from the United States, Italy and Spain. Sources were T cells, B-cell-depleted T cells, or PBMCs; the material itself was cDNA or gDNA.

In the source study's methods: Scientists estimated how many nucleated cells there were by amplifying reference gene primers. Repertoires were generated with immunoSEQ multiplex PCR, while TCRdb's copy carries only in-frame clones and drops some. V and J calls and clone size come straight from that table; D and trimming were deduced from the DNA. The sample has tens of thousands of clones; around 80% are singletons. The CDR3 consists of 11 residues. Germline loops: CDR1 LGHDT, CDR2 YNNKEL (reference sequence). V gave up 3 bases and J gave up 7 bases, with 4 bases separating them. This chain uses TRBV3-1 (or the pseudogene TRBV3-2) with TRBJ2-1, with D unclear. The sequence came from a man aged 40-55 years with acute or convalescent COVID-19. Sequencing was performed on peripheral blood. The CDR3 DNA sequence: TGTGCCAGCAGCCATAGAAATGAGCAGTTCTTC. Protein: CASSHRNEQFF.